Listed below are T cell receptor beta chains from one sample, sequenced in a study of blood T cell repertoires in COVID-19. The assay was immunoSEQ multiplex PCR, and TCRdb's table has in-frame clones only and misses some. The repertoire holds 160,000 or so clones, with 80% as singletons. Sample: PBMCs or T cells enriched from blood (not recorded which). The receptors stem from a man aged 35 to 55 who had recovered from COVID-19. Each CDR3 is given with its conserved first and last residue. A D gene is named only where the DNA matches it firmly. Only part of the rows carry a size: once, few, many, or a class if the clone is expanded.

>-|TRBJ2-5|TRBV12-2|-
CASRFLMGGAFQETQYF
TGTGCAAGTCGCTTCCTTATGGGTGGGGCGTTCCAAGAGACCCAGTACTTC
>-|TRBJ2-2|TRBV11-3|TRBD1
CASSSQGANTGELFF
TGTGCCAGCAGCTCCCAGGGGGCGAACACCGGGGAGCTGTTTTTT
>-|TRBJ2-3|TRBV6-5|-
CASRLLALATDTQYF
TGTGCCAGCAGACTTCTGGCTCTAGCCACAGATACGCAGTATTTT
>-|TRBJ2-1|TRBV10-2|TRBD2
CASSESGLVVNEQFF
TGCGCCAGCAGTGAGTCGGGACTAGTTGTCAATGAGCAGTTCTTC
>few|TRBJ1-6|TRBV3-1/TRBV3-2|-
CASRLRDTNNSPLHF
TGTGCCAGCAGGCTTCGGGACACAAATAATTCACCCCTCCACTTT
>-|TRBJ1-1|TRBV2|-
CASIDRSNTEAFF
TGTGCCAGCATAGACAGGTCGAACACTGAAGCTTTCTTT
>-|TRBJ2-3|TRBV7-3|-
CASSRRATDTQYF
TGTGCCAGCAGTCGAAGAGCTACAGATACGCAGTATTTT
>-|TRBJ2-3|TRBV24-1|-
CATSDSQGTDTQYF
TGTGCCACCAGTGATTCCCAGGGCACAGATACGCAGTATTTT
>once|TRBJ2-7|TRBV27|TRBD1
CASSRPTGTGVTGEQYF
TGTGCCAGCAGTCGACCCACCGGGACAGGGGTAACGGGCGAGCAGTACTTC
>-|TRBJ2-7|TRBV29-1|TRBD1
CSVVGQGANEQYF
TGCAGCGTTGTGGGACAGGGGGCTAACGAGCAGTACTTC
>-|TRBJ2-7|TRBV3-1/TRBV3-2|-
CASSLGLTSYEQYF
TGTGCCAGCAGCCTGGGGCTGACCTCCTACGAGCAGTACTTC
>once|TRBJ1-1|TRBV27|-
CASSLSFWGGGEAFF
TGTGCCAGCAGTTTATCGTTTTGGGGGGGCGGTGAAGCTTTCTTT
>-|TRBJ1-1|TRBV5-1|TRBD1
CASSRQGQNTEAFF
TGCGCCAGCAGCCGACAGGGACAAAACACTGAAGCTTTCTTT
>-|TRBJ2-1|TRBV7-2|-
CASSLGINNEQFF
TGTGCCAGCAGCTTAGGTATTAACAATGAGCAGTTCTTC
>-|TRBJ1-3|TRBV18|TRBD1
CASSRGTAGGNTIYF
TGTGCCAGCTCACGAGGGACAGCAGGAGGAAACACCATATATTTT
>-|TRBJ2-2|TRBV5-1|-
CASRKPRDTPNTGELFF
TGCGCCAGCAGAAAACCTCGGGACACCCCGAACACCGGGGAGCTGTTTTTT
>-|TRBJ2-3|TRBV27|-
CASSLGVGDTQYF
TGTGCCAGCAGTTTAGGAGTAGGAGATACGCAGTATTTT
>few|TRBJ2-1|TRBV6-1|TRBD1
CASSEQGEKYNEQFF
TGTGCCAGCAGTGAGCAGGGGGAAAAGTACAATGAGCAGTTCTTC
>once|TRBJ1-1|TRBV19|-
CASSTSSRQKAFF
TGTGCCAGTAGTACCTCCTCCCGACAGAAAGCTTTCTTT
>-|TRBJ2-3|TRBV9|-
CASSVRTGTDTQYF
TGTGCCAGCAGCGTACGTACCGGGACAGATACGCAGTATTTT
>-|TRBJ1-6|TRBV4-1|-
CASSPLIRGRDSPLHF
TGCGCCAGCAGCCCTCTAATCCGCGGTCGGGATTCACCCCTCCACTTT
>once|TRBJ1-3|TRBV6-5|-
CASRTASGNTIYF
TGTGCCAGTCGGACAGCCTCTGGAAACACCATATATTTT
>-|TRBJ2-7|TRBV13|-
CASSLTAGDYEQYF
TGTGCCAGCAGCTTAACGGCAGGGGACTACGAGCAGTACTTC
>once|TRBJ2-7|TRBV6-1|-
CASSEWRAGATYEQYF
TGTGCCAGCAGTGAATGGAGGGCGGGGGCCACCTACGAGCAGTACTTC